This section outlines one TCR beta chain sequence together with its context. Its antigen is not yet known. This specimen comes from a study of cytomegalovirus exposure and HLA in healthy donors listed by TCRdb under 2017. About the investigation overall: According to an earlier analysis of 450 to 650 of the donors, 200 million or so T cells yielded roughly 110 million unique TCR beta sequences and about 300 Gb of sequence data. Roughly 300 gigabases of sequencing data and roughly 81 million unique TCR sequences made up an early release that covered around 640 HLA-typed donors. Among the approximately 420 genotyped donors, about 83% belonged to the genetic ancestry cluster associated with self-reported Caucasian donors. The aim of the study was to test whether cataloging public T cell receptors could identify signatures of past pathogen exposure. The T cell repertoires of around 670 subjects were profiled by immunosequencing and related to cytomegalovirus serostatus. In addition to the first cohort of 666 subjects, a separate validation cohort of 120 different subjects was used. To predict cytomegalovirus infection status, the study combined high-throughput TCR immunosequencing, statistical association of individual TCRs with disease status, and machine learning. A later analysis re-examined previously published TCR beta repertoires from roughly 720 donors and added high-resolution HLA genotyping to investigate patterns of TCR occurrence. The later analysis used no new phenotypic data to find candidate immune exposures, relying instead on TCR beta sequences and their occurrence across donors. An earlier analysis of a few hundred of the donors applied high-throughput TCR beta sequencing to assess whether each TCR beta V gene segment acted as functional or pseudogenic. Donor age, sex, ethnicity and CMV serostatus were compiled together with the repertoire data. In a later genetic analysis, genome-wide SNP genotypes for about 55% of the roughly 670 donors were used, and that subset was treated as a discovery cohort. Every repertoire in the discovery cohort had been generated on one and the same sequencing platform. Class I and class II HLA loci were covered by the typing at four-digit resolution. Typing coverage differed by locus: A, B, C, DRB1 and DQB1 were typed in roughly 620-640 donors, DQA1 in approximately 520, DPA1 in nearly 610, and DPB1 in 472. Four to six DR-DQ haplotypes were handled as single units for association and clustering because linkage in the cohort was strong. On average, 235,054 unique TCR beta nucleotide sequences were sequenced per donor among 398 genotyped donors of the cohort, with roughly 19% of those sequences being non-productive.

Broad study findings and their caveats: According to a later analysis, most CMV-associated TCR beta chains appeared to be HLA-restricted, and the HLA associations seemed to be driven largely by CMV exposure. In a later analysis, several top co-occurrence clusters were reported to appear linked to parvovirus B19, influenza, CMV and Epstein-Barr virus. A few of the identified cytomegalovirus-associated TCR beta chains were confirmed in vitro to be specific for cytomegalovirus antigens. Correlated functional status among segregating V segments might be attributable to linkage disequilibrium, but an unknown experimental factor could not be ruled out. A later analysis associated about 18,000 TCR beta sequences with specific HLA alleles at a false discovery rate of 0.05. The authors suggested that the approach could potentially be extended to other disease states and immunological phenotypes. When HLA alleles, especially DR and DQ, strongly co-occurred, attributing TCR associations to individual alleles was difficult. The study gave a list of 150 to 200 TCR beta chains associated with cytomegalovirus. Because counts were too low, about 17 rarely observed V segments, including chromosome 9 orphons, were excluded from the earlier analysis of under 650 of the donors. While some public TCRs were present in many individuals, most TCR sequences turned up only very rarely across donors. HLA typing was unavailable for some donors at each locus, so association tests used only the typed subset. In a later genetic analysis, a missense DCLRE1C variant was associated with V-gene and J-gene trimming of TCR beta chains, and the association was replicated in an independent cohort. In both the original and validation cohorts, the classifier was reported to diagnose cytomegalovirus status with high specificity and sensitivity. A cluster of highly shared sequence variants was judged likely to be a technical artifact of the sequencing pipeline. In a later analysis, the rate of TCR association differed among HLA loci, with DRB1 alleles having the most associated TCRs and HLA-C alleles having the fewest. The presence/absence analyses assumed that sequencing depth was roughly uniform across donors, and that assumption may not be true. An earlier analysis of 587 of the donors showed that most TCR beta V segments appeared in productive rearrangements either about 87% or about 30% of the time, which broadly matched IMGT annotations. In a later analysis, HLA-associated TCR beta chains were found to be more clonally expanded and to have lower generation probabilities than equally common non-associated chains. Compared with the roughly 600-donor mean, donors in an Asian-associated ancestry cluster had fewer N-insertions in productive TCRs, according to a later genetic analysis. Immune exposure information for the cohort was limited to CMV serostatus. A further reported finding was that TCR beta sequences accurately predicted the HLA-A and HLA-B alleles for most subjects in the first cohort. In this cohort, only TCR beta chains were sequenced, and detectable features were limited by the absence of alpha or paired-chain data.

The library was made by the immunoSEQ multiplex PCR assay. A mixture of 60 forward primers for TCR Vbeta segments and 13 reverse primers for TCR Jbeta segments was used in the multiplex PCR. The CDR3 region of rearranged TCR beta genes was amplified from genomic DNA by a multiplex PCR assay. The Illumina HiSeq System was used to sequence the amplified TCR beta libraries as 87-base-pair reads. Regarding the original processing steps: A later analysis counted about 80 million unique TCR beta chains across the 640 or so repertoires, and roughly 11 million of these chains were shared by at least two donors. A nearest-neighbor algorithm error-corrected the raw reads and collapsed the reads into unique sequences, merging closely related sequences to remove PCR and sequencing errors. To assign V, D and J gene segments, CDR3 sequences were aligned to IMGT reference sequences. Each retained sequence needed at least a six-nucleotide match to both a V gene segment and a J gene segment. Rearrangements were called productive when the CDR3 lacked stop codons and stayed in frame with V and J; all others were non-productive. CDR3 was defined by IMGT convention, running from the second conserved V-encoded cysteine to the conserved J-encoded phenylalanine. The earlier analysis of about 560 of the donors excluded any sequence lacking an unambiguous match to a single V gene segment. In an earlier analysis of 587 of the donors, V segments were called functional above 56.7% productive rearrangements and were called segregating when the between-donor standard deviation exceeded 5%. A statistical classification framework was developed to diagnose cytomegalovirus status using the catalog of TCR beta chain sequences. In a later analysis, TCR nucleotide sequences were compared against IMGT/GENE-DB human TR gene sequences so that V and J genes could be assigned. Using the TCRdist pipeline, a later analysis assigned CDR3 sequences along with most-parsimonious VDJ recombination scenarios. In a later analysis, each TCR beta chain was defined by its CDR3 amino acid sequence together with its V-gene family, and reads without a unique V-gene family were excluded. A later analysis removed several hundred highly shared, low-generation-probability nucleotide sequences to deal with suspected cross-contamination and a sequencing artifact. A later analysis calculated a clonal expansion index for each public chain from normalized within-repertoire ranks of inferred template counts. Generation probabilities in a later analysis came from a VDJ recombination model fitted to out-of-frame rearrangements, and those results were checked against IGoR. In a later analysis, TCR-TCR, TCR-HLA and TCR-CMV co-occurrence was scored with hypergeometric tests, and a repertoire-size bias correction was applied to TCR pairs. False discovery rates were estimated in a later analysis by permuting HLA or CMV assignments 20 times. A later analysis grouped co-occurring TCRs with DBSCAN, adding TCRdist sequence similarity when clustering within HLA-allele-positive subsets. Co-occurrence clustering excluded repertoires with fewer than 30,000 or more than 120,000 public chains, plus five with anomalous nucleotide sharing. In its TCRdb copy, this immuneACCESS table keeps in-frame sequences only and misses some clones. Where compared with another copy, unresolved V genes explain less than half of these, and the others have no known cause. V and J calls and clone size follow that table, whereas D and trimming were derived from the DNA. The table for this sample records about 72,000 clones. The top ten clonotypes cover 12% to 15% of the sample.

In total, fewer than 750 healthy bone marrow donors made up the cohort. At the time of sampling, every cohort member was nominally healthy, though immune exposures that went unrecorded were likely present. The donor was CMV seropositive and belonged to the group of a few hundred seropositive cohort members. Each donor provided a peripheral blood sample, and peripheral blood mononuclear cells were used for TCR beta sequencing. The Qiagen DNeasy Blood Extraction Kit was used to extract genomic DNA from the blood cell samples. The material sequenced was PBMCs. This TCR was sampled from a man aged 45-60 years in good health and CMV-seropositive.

At the DNA level, the sequence is TGTGCCAGCAGCGTAGGGATCATAAAGGGGGCGCAAAACACCGGGGAGCTGTTTTTT. This codes for CASSVGIIKGAQNTGELFF. The rearrangement joined TRBV9 to TRBJ2-2, and 7 junction bases match TRBD1. CDR1 is given as SGDLS and CDR2 as YYNGEE, both from the germline V gene. Clipping removes 0 bases from V and 2 bases from J, with 13 as the unmatched junction base count. The CDR3 holds 19 amino acids from the cysteine to the phenylalanine. Just the 57-base CDR3 DNA is kept, in frame starting at base 1. When the CDR3 is completed using the reference TRBV9 and TRBJ2-2 genes on either side, the full variable domain is DSGVTQTPKHLITATGQRVTLRCSPRSGDLSVYWYQQSLDQGLQFLIQYYNGEERAKGNILERFSAQQFPDLHSELNLSSLELGDSALYFCASSVGIIKGAQNTGELFFGEGSRLTVL.